This T cell receptor (beta chain) was identified in a study of blood T cells in healthy people across ages. Then a second PCR, running roughly 7 to 11 cycles, was carried out with a sample-barcoded 5' primer and a J-beta primer mix. A single record per CDR3 protein comes from TCRdb applying MiXCR to the 5' RACE reads. The sample contains about 800,000 distinct CDR3 sequences, 35% to 60% of which appear only once. The CDR3 sequence is 13 residues long. V lost 6 bases to trimming and J lost 6 bases; unmatched junction nucleotides: 2. Germline CDR1 reads MNHEY; CDR2 reads SMNVEV (reference sequence). The gene calls are TRBV27 and TRBJ2-4; 10 nucleotides line up with TRBD2. The TCR comes from a man aged 80 or over in good health. The material sequenced was blood. The CDR3 loop is CASSRTSGNIQYF. The CDR3 DNA is TGTGCCAGCAGCCGGACTAGCGGAAACATTCAGTACTTC.